These 20 T cell receptor beta chains came from one sample sequenced in a study of cytomegalovirus exposure and HLA in healthy donors. 13 Jbeta primers and 60 Vbeta primers were used for the PCR. The data were produced by immunoSEQ multiplex PCR, yet TCRdb's version contains in-frame clones alone and is incomplete. Among about 120,000 clones listed, 63% were seen once. What was sequenced was PBMCs. Every receptor here comes from a man aged 40-49 years in good health and CMV-seropositive.

This chain links TRBV5-1 with TRBJ2-1; no definite D call. This CDR3 contains 15 residues. CDR1 is SGHRS, CDR2 YFSETQ, per germline. V shed 4 bases and J shed 7 bases, with 18 bases lying between them. The CDR3 is CASSVGSERGNEQFF. CDR3 coding DNA: TGCGCCAGCAGCGTGGGGTCGGAGAGAGGTAATGAGCAGTTCTTC.

The genes are TRBV5-4 and TRBJ2-1, with TRBD1 matching 9 bases. Germline lookup yields CDR1 SGHNT and CDR2 YYREEE (reference sequence). Trimming cost V 4 bases and J 6 bases; bases outside gene matches: 8. CDR3 length: 15 residues. The CDR3 DNA follows: TGTGCCAGCAGCCCCCCCGGGACAGGGCTCAATGAGCAGTTCTTC. As protein: CASSPPGTGLNEQFF. The full variable domain, completed using reference TRBV5-4 and TRBJ2-1, is ETGVTQSPTHLIKTRGQQVTLRCSSQSGHNTVSWYQQALGQGPQFIFQYYREEENGRGNFPPRFSGLQFPNYSSELNVNALELDDSALYLCASSPPGTGLNEQFFGPGTRLTVL.

The J gene is TRBJ2-2, the V gene TRBV12-5; possibly TRBD1 for D (6 bases). Germline V gene sequence: CDR1 LGHNT, CDR2 FRNRAP. This CDR3 contains 13 residues. The V end was cut by 5 bases, the J end by 5 bases, with 9 bases between. The CDR3 DNA reads as TGTGCTAGTGGTCCTCAGGGGACCGGGGAGCTGTTTTTT. Its protein product is CASGPQGTGELFF.

This chain joins TRBV10-3 and TRBJ2-5; 9 bases are a match to TRBD2. The V segment lost 5 bases and the J segment 0 bases; nucleotides outside the gene matches: 10. Germline lookup yields CDR1 ENHRY and CDR2 SYGVKD. The CDR3 is 17 residues long. Written as DNA, the CDR3 is TGTGCCATCAGTCCTAGCGGGGAAGGGGGAGACCAAGAGACCCAGTACTTC. This sequence encodes CAISPSGEGGDQETQYF.

J is TRBJ2-5 and V is TRBV7-3, with TRBD2 matching over 10 bases. Germline trimming cut 3 bases from V and 4 bases from J; bases unmatched to any gene: 5. Germline CDR1 SGHTA, CDR2 FQGTGA. The CDR3 is made up of 15 amino acids. CDR3 coding DNA: TGTGCCAGCAGCTTCGGACTAGCGGCGGGAGAGACCCAGTACTTC. It encodes CASSFGLAAGETQYF.

This chain uses TRBV4-3 with TRBJ1-2; D perhaps matches TRBD1 (5 bases). Looked up from germline, CDR1 is LGHNA and CDR2 is YSLEER. The germline V and J ends were trimmed by 1 base and 2 bases, with 17 bases remaining between them. The CDR3 covers 17 residues. The CDR3 here is CASSQALPEDINYGYTF. The CDR3 DNA reads TGCGCCAGCAGCCAAGCTCTTCCAGAGGACATCAACTATGGCTACACCTTC.

The chain uses TRBV6-6 and TRBJ2-5; weak D call: TRBD2 (5 bases). Trimming stripped 0 bases from V and 0 bases from J, with 11 bases between. Germline V CDR1 and CDR2: MNHNY, SVGAGI (reference sequence). This CDR3 region has 16 residues. The CDR3 here is CASSYSERSYQETQYF. CDR3 in DNA: TGTGCCAGCAGTTACTCGGAGCGGAGTTACCAAGAGACCCAGTACTTC.

A single count supports this clone. This CDR3 is CASSGGQGFFYEQYF. Here the CDR3 DNA reads TGTGCCAGCAGTGGTGGACAGGGGTTTTTTTACGAGCAGTACTTC. The chain couples TRBV27 to TRBJ2-7, with 9 bases aligning to TRBD1. The V gene's germline CDR1 is MNHEY and CDR2 SMNVEV (reference sequence). Trimming took 5 bases from V and 4 from J; bases not matched to a gene: 9. The CDR3 sequence is 15 residues long.

The chain joins TRBV7-9 to TRBJ1-5, with D perhaps TRBD1 (6 bases). V gave up 5 bases and J gave up 11 bases, with 19 bases separating them. The CDR3 runs to 14 residues. Per germline, CDR1 SEHNR and CDR2 FQNEAQ (reference sequence). The CDR3 sequence: CASSPEGGGMAQHF. Here the CDR3 DNA reads TGTGCCAGCAGCCCAGAGGGGGGGGGTATGGCCCAGCATTTT. Full variable domain (missing parts from reference TRBV7-9 and TRBJ1-5): DTGVSQNPRHKITKRGQNVTFRCDPISEHNRLYWYRQTLGQGPEFLTYFQNEAQLEKSRLLSDRFSAERPKGSFSTLEIQRTEQGDSAMYLCASSPEGGGMAQHFGDGTRLSIL.

On this clone: The same CDR3 is also encoded by other DNA sequences in this sample. This chain uses TRBV5-1 with TRBJ2-1; D perhaps matches TRBD2 (6 bases). The germline V gene encodes CDR1 SGHRS and CDR2 YFSETQ. The CDR3 runs to 15 residues. V lost 0 bases and J lost 0, with 7 bases in between. The CDR3 DNA reads TGCGCCAGCAGCTTGGTCGGGAGCTCCTACAATGAGCAGTTCTTC. Translating it yields CASSLVGSSYNEQFF.

The chain's CDR3 is CASSIGGPTISGNTIYF. In DNA, the CDR3 is TGTGCCAGTAGTATAGGAGGGCCGACAATCTCTGGAAACACCATATATTTT. The V call is TRBV19, the J call TRBJ1-3; D not resolved. Germline assignment: CDR1 LNHDA and CDR2 SQIVND (reference sequence). The CDR3 runs 17 residues. The V end lost 1 base, the J end lost 0 bases, and 13 bases lay between the germline ends.

This chain links TRBV10-2 with TRBJ2-3, with TRBD2 matching 7 bases. Germline V gene lookup returns CDR1 WSHSY and CDR2 SAAADI. V shed 8 bases and J 1 base; nucleotides not matched to a gene: 24. The CDR3 spans 20 residues. CDR3 in DNA: TGCGCCAGCGCGGGGGTGGCACTAGCCGGTGACGTTTCGGGCACAGATACGCAGTATTTT. Protein sequence: CASAGVALAGDVSGTDTQYF.

This chain joins TRBV25-1 and TRBJ2-7; maybe TRBD1 (6 bases). Trimming stripped 3 bases from V and 2 bases from J, with 17 bases between. CDR3 length: 16 amino acids. Per germline, CDR1 MGHDK and CDR2 SYGVNS. The chain's CDR3 is CASSDSPGHLAYEQYF. For the CDR3, the DNA is TGTGCCAGCAGTGATTCACCGGGACACCTAGCCTACGAGCAGTACTTC.

This clone was counted only a few times. The chain joins TRBV19 to TRBJ1-1; TRBD1 is a possible D gene (6 bases). Germline assignment: CDR1 LNHDA and CDR2 SQIVND (reference sequence). The CDR3 is made up of 17 amino acids. Trimming cost V 3 bases and J 2 bases, with 19 bases left between them. The CDR3 nucleotides read TGTGCCAGTAGTATGGATTGGACAGCGGTCAAAAACACTGAAGCTTTCTTT. Translated: CASSMDWTAVKNTEAFF.

The V gene is TRBV7-2, the J gene TRBJ1-2; tentatively, D is TRBD1 (6 bases). The CDR3 consists of 16 residues. From germline, CDR1 is SGHTA and CDR2 FQGNSA. V was cut by 3 bases and J by 5 bases, with 19 bases left in between. CDR3 loop: CASSFPLTGTPYGYTF. The CDR3, as DNA: TGTGCCAGCAGCTTTCCCCTTACCGGGACACCATATGGCTACACCTTC.

The gene calls are TRBV9 and TRBJ2-3; 12 nucleotides match TRBD2. Germline values: CDR1 SGDLS, CDR2 YYNGEE. The CDR3 totals 19 residues. The ends lost 0 bases at V and 4 bases at J; junction bases unmatched: 12. The CDR3 nucleotides are TGTGCCAGCAGCGTAGAGGCGACTAGCGGGAGTCCGGGGCCAGATACGCAGTATTTT. Translation: CASSVEATSGSPGPDTQYF.

The chain uses TRBV4-2 and TRBJ2-3; D is perhaps TRBD1 (6 bases). Trimming pared 3 bases from V and 2 bases from J, leaving 18 bases between. The CDR3 extends over 17 amino acids. CDR1 LGHNA and CDR2 YNFKEQ come from the germline V gene. CDR3 in amino acids: CASSQARQESFTDTQYF. The DNA for the CDR3 is TGTGCCAGCAGCCAGGCCCGACAGGAGTCCTTCACAGATACGCAGTATTTT.

The chain recombines TRBV2 with TRBJ1-1; 7 bases are a match to TRBD1. Germline CDR1 reads SNHLY; CDR2 reads FYNNEI. J gave up 5 bases and V 4 bases, and 4 bases lay outside the gene matches. The CDR3 runs to 13 residues. CDR3 coding DNA: TGTGCCAGCAGTGTCACAGGGGAGACTGAAGCTTTCTTT. This encodes CASSVTGETEAFF.

The chain employs TRBV11-2 and TRBJ2-7; D perhaps matches TRBD2 (6 bases). V shed 5 bases and J shed 6 bases, with 8 bases lying between them. The CDR3 has 11 amino acids. The V gene's germline CDR1 is SGHAT and CDR2 FQNNGV. CDR3 sequence reads: CASSPGGEQYF. The CDR3 DNA reads as TGTGCCAGCAGCCCCGGGGGCGAGCAGTACTTC.

The chain joins TRBV5-1 to TRBJ2-5, with a possible D match to TRBD2 (6 bases). Trimming took off 4 bases at V and 4 bases at J, with 17 bases between the two ends. Germline CDR1 reads SGHRS; CDR2 reads YFSETQ. CDR3 length equals 15 residues. CDR3 coding DNA: TGCGCCAGCAGCCGTAGAAACCAAGCGGGAGAGACCCAGTACTTC. Protein: CASSRRNQAGETQYF.